The sequence of this TCR beta chain was determined in a study of Ad26.COV2.S vaccination and SARS-CoV-2 variants. Findings of the study overall: Vaccinees reportedly had broad spike-specific CD8+ and CD4+ T cell responses. Vaccinees displayed broader spike-specific TCR repertoires than placebo recipients. Whether participants received vaccine or placebo, their non-spike TCR breadth was similar.

A single count supports this clone. As yet, its antigen is unknown. Sequenced by immunoSEQ multiplex PCR; TCRdb stores in-frame clones only, minus some. The sample carries roughly 180,000 clones, approximately 88% recorded once. The CDR3 totals 22 residues. Germline loops: CDR1 SGDLS, CDR2 YYNGEE. V lost 0 bases to trimming and J lost 3 bases; unmatched junction nucleotides: 16. The specimen comprised peripheral blood, sampled after recovery from COVID-19. This TCR derives from a human donor who had recovered from COVID-19. The chain links TRBV9 to TRBJ2-6; 12 bases are a match to TRBD1. Here the CDR3 DNA reads TGTGCCAGCAGCGTAGACCTTACGTTTCCGCGGGACAGGGGGCTTGGGGCCAACGTCCTGACTTTC. Its translation is CASSVDLTFPRDRGLGANVLTF.